This T cell receptor beta chain was captured in a study of technical replicates of blood from a few donors. This CDR3 has 16 amino acids. Trimming at V came to 6 bases and at J to 4 bases, leaving 15 bases not matched to a gene. Germline V gene lookup returns CDR1 MDHEN and CDR2 SYDVKM. Some clones are missing from TCRdb's copy, which holds only in-frame ones; the method was immunoSEQ multiplex PCR. The sample contains 82,000 or so clones, under 96% of which appear only once. What was sequenced was T cells isolated from PBMCs. The chain couples TRBV28 to TRBJ2-7, with 7 positions matching TRBD2. The TCR sequence derives from a human donor in good health. This CDR3 is CASRNPRGRARYEQYF. The CDR3 DNA reads as TGTGCCAGCAGGAACCCCCGCGGGAGAGCAAGATACGAGCAGTACTTC.